Each of the 25 T cell receptor beta chains below was sequenced from the same sample in a study of high-grade serous ovarian cancer treatment subgroups. The tumor samples were collected prior to definitive surgery or chemotherapy. Here immunoSEQ multiplex PCR was the method, and the copy in TCRdb shows in-frame clones only, minus some. Counted here are around 3,500 clones, approximately 80% occurring once; the ten biggest clones make up roughly 8.6%. The source material was tumor tissue. These receptors were collected from a human donor with high-grade serous ovarian cancer.

This clone was counted between two and nine times. The V and J genes are TRBV5-1 and TRBJ2-3; D remains unclear. Between the trimmed V and J ends, which lost 0 bases and 7 bases, there was a span of 0 bases. The CDR3 runs 10 residues. The germline V gene has CDR1 SGHRS and CDR2 YFSETQ. CDR3 nucleotide sequence: TGCGCCAGCAGCTTGGATACGCAGTATTTT. Its translation: CASSLDTQYF.

The count of this clone is one. V gene TRBV7-9 combines with J gene TRBJ1-5, with D unclear. CDR3 length: 12 amino acids. V was clipped by 1 base and J by 6 bases, with 4 bases between them. The germline V gene has CDR1 SEHNR and CDR2 FQNEAQ (reference sequence). CDR3: CASSLGTQPQHF. The CDR3 DNA follows: TGTGCCAGCAGCTTAGGAACTCAGCCCCAGCATTTT.

This clone was seen only once. The chain employs TRBV15 and TRBJ1-3; D unclear. Trimming shortened V by 0 bases and J by 0 bases, and 15 bases separated the two germline ends. Germline-derived CDR1 and CDR2 are LNHNV and YYDKDF (reference sequence). This CDR3 region has 18 residues. In nucleotides, the CDR3 is TGTGCCACCAGCAGAGATGAACCAGGAGCCCTCTCTGGAAACACCATATATTTT. The encoded protein is CATSRDEPGALSGNTIYF.

The chain couples TRBV28 to TRBJ2-1; the D gene is possibly TRBD2 (7 bases). Trimming took off 1 base at V and 4 bases at J, with 14 bases between the two ends. This CDR3 region has 16 residues. Per germline, CDR1 MDHEN and CDR2 SYDVKM. The CDR3 reads CASSLYDGGRYNEQFF. The CDR3 nucleotides are TGTGCCAGCAGTTTATATGACGGGGGGCGATACAATGAGCAGTTCTTC. Full variable domain (rest looked up from reference TRBV28 and TRBJ2-1): DVKVTQSSRYLVKRTGEKVFLECVQDMDHENMFWYRQDPGLGLRLIYFSYDVKMKEKGDIPEGYSVSREKKERFSLILESASTNQTSMYLCASSLYDGGRYNEQFFGPGTRLTVL.

The gene calls are TRBV27 and TRBJ2-7; perhaps TRBD1 as D (6 bases). The V gene lost 2 bases and the J gene lost 0 bases, with 11 bases spanning the gap. From germline, CDR1 is MNHEY and CDR2 SMNVEV (reference sequence). The CDR3 has 15 residues. Here the CDR3 DNA reads TGTGCCAGCAGTTTAAAGGAACAGGGCTCCTACGAGCAGTACTTC. Residues: CASSLKEQGSYEQYF.

This clone was detected only a few times. The J gene is TRBJ2-3, the V gene TRBV6-5, with TRBD2 identical over 9 bases. The CDR3 loop spans 14 amino acids. Trimming at V came to 6 bases and at J to 6 bases, leaving 7 bases not matched to a gene. The germline gives CDR1 MNHEY, CDR2 SVGAGI. The CDR3 bases are TGTGCCAGCAGGTCTCTAGCGGGGAGGGATACGCAGTATTTT. Its protein is CASRSLAGRDTQYF.

This chain connects TRBV7-2 to TRBJ1-5, with D unclear. Germline V CDR1 and CDR2: SGHTA, FQGNSA. V was trimmed by 1 base and J by 2 bases, leaving 9 bases between them. This CDR3 has 15 amino acids. The CDR3 DNA follows: TGTGCCAGCAGCTTAGGAGACATCGGCAATCAGCCCCAGCATTTT. Translation gives CASSLGDIGNQPQHF.

The gene calls are TRBV4-3 and TRBJ2-7; no reliable D call. Germline CDR1 LGHNA, CDR2 YSLEER. This CDR3 region has 16 residues. V dropped 0 bases and J dropped 7 bases, with 19 bases sitting between them. The CDR3 spells CASSQELRAGPREQYF. CDR3 nucleotide sequence: TGCGCCAGCAGCCAAGAATTACGAGCCGGGCCTCGAGAGCAGTACTTC.

This clone was found once. The DNA for the CDR3 is TGTGCCAGCAGTTTGCCACCCGGGAGGGAGACCCAGTACTTC. This encodes CASSLPPGRETQYF. V gene TRBV28 combines with J gene TRBJ2-5, with 7 bases matching TRBD2. J gave up 5 bases and V 3 bases, and 6 bases lay outside the gene matches. Per the germline V gene, CDR1 is MDHEN and CDR2 is SYDVKM. This CDR3 is built from 14 residues.

The chain employs TRBV5-1 and TRBJ2-3; 15 nucleotides agree with TRBD2. This CDR3 is built from 16 residues. J gave up 6 bases and V 3 bases, and 5 bases lay outside the gene matches. The germline CDR1 and CDR2 sequences are SGHRS and YFSETQ. CDR3 in amino acids: CASSSGLAGGADTQYF. Here the CDR3 DNA reads TGCGCCAGCAGCTCCGGACTAGCGGGGGGGGCGGATACGCAGTATTTT.

This clone was seen more than once but under ten times. The chain is built from TRBV10-3 and TRBJ2-6; D remains ambiguous. V lost 0 bases to trimming and J lost 0 bases, with 6 bases between them. Germline CDR1 and CDR2: ENHRY and SYGVKD. The CDR3 is 16 amino acids. The DNA for the CDR3 is TGTGCCATCAGTGAGTCGCGTAACTCTGGGGCCAACGTCCTGACTTTC. It translates to CAISESRNSGANVLTF.

This chain joins TRBV7-2 and TRBJ1-2; D gene uncertain. Trimming removed 1 base from V and 0 bases from J, with 6 bases in between. CDR1 is SGHTA, CDR2 FQGNSA, per germline. The CDR3 sequence is 14 residues long. In DNA form, the CDR3 reads TGTGCCAGCAGCTTAGGTCGCCCTAACTATGGCTACACCTTC. The encoded protein is CASSLGRPNYGYTF. The whole variable domain, filled in from reference TRBV7-2 and TRBJ1-2, reads GAGVSQSPSNKVTEKGKDVELRCDPISGHTALYWYRQSLGQGLEFLIYFQGNSAPDKSGLPSDRFSAERTGGSVSTLTIQRTQQEDSAVYLCASSLGRPNYGYTFGSGTRLTVV.

The DNA of the CDR3 is TGCGCCAGCAGCCAAGATGGCCGGCAGCCCCAGCATTTT. Residues: CASSQDGRQPQHF. The chain recombines TRBV4-1 with TRBJ1-5; D uncertain. From germline, CDR1 is MGHRA and CDR2 YSYEKL. This CDR3 has 13 amino acids. Trimming cost V 0 bases and J 7 bases, with 7 bases left between them.

V is TRBV27 and J is TRBJ1-3, with D perhaps TRBD1 (6 bases). Germline V gives CDR1 MNHEY, CDR2 SMNVEV (reference sequence). This CDR3 comprises 15 residues. Trimming removed 2 bases at V and 4 bases at J, with 12 bases between. CDR3 coding DNA: TGTGCCAGCAGTTTAGAGGGACAATCCGGAAACACCATATATTTT. This codes for CASSLEGQSGNTIYF.

This chain joins TRBV19 and TRBJ2-2, with D hard to call. V lost 6 bases, J lost 4 bases, and 9 bases lay in between. Germline V lookup: CDR1 LNHDA, CDR2 SQIVND (reference sequence). The CDR3 loop spans 13 amino acids. CDR3 protein: CASSGSTTGELFF. CDR3 nucleotide sequence: TGTGCCAGTAGCGGGTCCACCACCGGGGAGCTGTTTTTT.

The chain joins TRBV6-1 to TRBJ1-2; D possibly corresponds to TRBD1 (5 bases). Trimming cost V 11 bases and J 8 bases, with 15 bases left between them. The CDR3 length is 11 residues. Germline CDR1 is MNHNS and CDR2 is SASEGT. This chain's CDR3 is CAGRGTPGYTF. As DNA, the CDR3 is TGTGCCGGACGGGGCACTCCCGGCTACACCTTC.

This chain links TRBV5-4 with TRBJ2-1, with 15 bases identical to TRBD2. The V gene end was trimmed by 4 bases and the J gene end by 4 bases; junction bases not matched to a gene: 3. The CDR3 sequence is 16 residues long. CDR1 and CDR2 (germline): SGHNT, YYREEE (reference sequence). CDR3 protein: CASSQGTSGGYNEQFF. The CDR3 coding sequence is TGTGCCAGCAGCCAGGGGACTAGCGGGGGGTACAATGAGCAGTTCTTC.

V gene TRBV15 combines with J gene TRBJ2-1; the D gene is possibly TRBD2 (6 bases). Trimming took 0 bases from V and 10 from J, leaving 13 bases between them. The CDR3 runs 14 residues. CDR1 and CDR2 from the germline V gene are LNHNV and YYDKDF (reference sequence). The CDR3 here is CATSRDHGGREQFF. CDR3 sequence (DNA): TGTGCCACCAGCAGAGATCATGGGGGGAGGGAGCAGTTCTTC.

J is TRBJ2-2 and V is TRBV7-6; either TRBD1 or TRBD2 may fit D (5 bases each). Germline CDR1 and CDR2: SGHVS and FNYEAQ. The CDR3 is 17 residues long. Trimming stripped 5 bases from V and 8 bases from J, with 24 bases between. CDR3 in DNA: TGTGCCAGCAGCCTATCCACCGCCCAGGGAGAGGTGGGGGAGCTGTTTTTT. As protein: CASSLSTAQGEVGELFF.

In its sample, this clone was seen a few times. V is TRBV10-3 and J is TRBJ1-1; D is perhaps TRBD1 (5 bases). Trimming left V 2 bases short and J 3 bases short, with 10 bases between. Per the germline V gene, CDR1 is ENHRY and CDR2 is SYGVKD. CDR3 length: 14 residues. CDR3 region: CAISEEGSDTEAFF. DNA for the CDR3: TGTGCCATCAGTGAGGAGGGGTCGGACACTGAAGCTTTCTTT.

This clone was observed a single time. The chain couples TRBV5-8 to TRBJ1-2, with D hard to call. Germline V gene sequence: CDR1 SGHTS, CDR2 YDEGEE. V gave up 1 base and J gave up 0 bases, with 7 bases separating them. CDR3 size: 14 residues. CDR3 sequence: CASSLIGSNYGYTF. DNA for the CDR3: TGTGCCAGCAGCTTGATCGGCTCTAACTATGGCTACACCTTC. Full variable domain (rest looked up from reference TRBV5-8 and TRBJ1-2): EAGVTQSPTHLIKTRGQQATLRCSPISGHTSVYWYQQALGLGLQFLLWYDEGEERNRGNFPPRFSGRQFPNYSSELNVNALELEDSALYLCASSLIGSNYGYTFGSGTRLTVV.

This clone has just one count. CDR3 nucleotide sequence: TGTGCCAGCAGCGTAGAAGGGACCAATTCACCCCTCCACTTT. Translation: CASSVEGTNSPLHF. The J gene is TRBJ1-6, the V gene TRBV9; D may be TRBD1 (5 bases). Between the trimmed V and J ends, which lost 0 bases and 7 bases, there was a span of 8 bases. Germline lookup yields CDR1 SGDLS and CDR2 YYNGEE. The CDR3 contains 14 residues.

The rearrangement joins TRBV7-2 to TRBJ2-1; the D is unclear. The CDR3 is made up of 12 amino acids. The germline CDR1 and CDR2 sequences are SGHTA and FQGNSA. V was pared by 5 bases and J by 7 bases, with 9 bases between. DNA of the CDR3: TGTGCCAGCAGCCCCCACCGTAATGAGCAGTTCTTC. It encodes CASSPHRNEQFF.

The chain joins TRBV11-2 to TRBJ2-7; D possibly matches TRBD1 or TRBD2 (6 bases each). The V and J ends lost 2 bases and 1 base respectively, with 15 bases between them. Germline CDR1 reads SGHAT; CDR2 reads FQNNGV. This CDR3 comprises 16 residues. As DNA, the CDR3 is TGTGCCAGCAGCTTATTAGAGGGGGGCCTTTCCTACGAGCAGTACTTC. It specifies CASSLLEGGLSYEQYF.

V is TRBV7-2 and J is TRBJ1-2; D remains unclear. V was trimmed by 4 bases and J by 5 bases, leaving 8 bases between them. Germline V gene lookup returns CDR1 SGHTA and CDR2 FQGNSA. This CDR3 comprises 12 residues. The CDR3 sequence: CASSYDGYGYTF. In DNA, the CDR3 is TGTGCCAGCAGCTATGACGGTTATGGCTACACCTTC.